This TCR beta chain came from a study of blood T cell repertoires in COVID-19. Study background: Samples taken during acute and convalescent COVID-19 were collected in the United States, Italy and Spain. T cells, B-cell-depleted T cells, or PBMCs provided the cDNA or gDNA that served as material.

Source study methods: Nucleated cell counts were estimated from reference gene primer amplification. Profiled with immunoSEQ multiplex PCR; TCRdb holds only in-frame clones, not every one. The V and J calls and the clone size are those of that table, but D and trimming were determined from the DNA. The sample yields roughly 100,000 clones, around 87% seen once. The CDR3 is 16 amino acids. J lost 3 bases, V lost 4 bases, and 10 bases had no gene match. Germline V gives CDR1 MNHEY, CDR2 SVGEGT. The gene calls are TRBV6-2 or TRBV6-3 and TRBJ2-7; 9 bases are shared with TRBD2. The receptor was isolated from a human donor in a cohort sampled during active COVID-19. Sequenced input: peripheral blood. The CDR3 DNA sequence: TGTGCCAGCAGTTTGAGGTTGGCTAGCGGGAACTACGAGCAGTACTTC. It is translated as CASSLRLASGNYEQYF.